The rows below give T cell receptor beta chains drawn from one sample of a study of cytomegalovirus exposure and HLA in healthy donors. Sequencing used immunoSEQ multiplex PCR; TCRdb keeps in-frame clones, though not all of them. This listing includes more than 100,000 clones. Source material: PBMCs. The source is a man between 18 and 35 years old in good health and CMV-seronegative. The CDR3 runs from the conserved cysteine through the conserved F or W. D genes are given only for firm matches.

TRBV14,.,TRBJ2-5,CASSQDSAREQYF,TGTGCCAGCAGCCAAGATTCGGCGAGGGAGCAGTACTTC
TRBV27,TRBD2,TRBJ2-1,CASSILAGASSYNEQFF,TGTGCCAGCAGCATACTAGCGGGGGCCAGCTCCTACAATGAGCAGTTCTTC
TRBV7-3,.,TRBJ2-2,CASSLGGLRDTGELFF,TGTGCCAGCAGCTTAGGCGGATTAAGAGACACCGGGGAGCTGTTTTTT
TRBV28,TRBD1,TRBJ2-2,CASIPGQVNTGELFF,TGTGCCAGCATCCCGGGACAGGTGAACACCGGGGAGCTGTTTTTT
TRBV5-1,TRBD2,TRBJ2-5,CASSLGLAGAGETQYF,TGCGCCAGCAGCTTGGGACTAGCGGGGGCGGGGGAGACCCAGTACTTC
TRBV30,TRBD1,TRBJ1-1,CAWSSQQGFVNTEAFF,TGTGCCTGGAGTTCACAACAGGGGTTTGTAAACACTGAAGCTTTCTTT
TRBV5-1,.,TRBJ2-4,CASSRTGDIQYF,TGCGCCAGCTCCCGGACGGGGGACATTCAGTACTTC
TRBV9,TRBD2,TRBJ2-5,CASSARAGGPDRETQYF,TGTGCCAGCAGCGCCCGGGCGGGGGGGCCGGATAGAGAGACCCAGTACTTC
TRBV18,TRBD1,TRBJ1-2,CASSPDRVYGYTF,TGTGCCAGCTCACCAGACAGGGTATATGGCTACACCTTC
TRBV27,.,TRBJ2-7,CASSLIHYEQYF,TGTGCCAGCAGTTTAATCCACTACGAGCAGTACTTC
TRBV19,TRBD1,TRBJ1-4,CASSIGGTGEEKLFF,TGTGCCAGTAGTATAGGAGGGACAGGGGAAGAAAAACTGTTTTTT
TRBV27,TRBD1,TRBJ2-7,CASSVDRGRGLLAYEQYF,TGTGCCAGCAGTGTGGACAGGGGGCGGGGTTTGTTGGCCTACGAGCAGTACTTC
TRBV6-1,TRBD2,TRBJ2-7,CASSEVGPGTSGTAYEQYF,TGTGCCAGCAGTGAAGTCGGTCCCGGGACTAGCGGGACTGCTTACGAGCAGTACTTC
TRBV2,TRBD1,TRBJ1-5,CASSGRQGYQPQHF,TGTGCCAGCAGTGGGCGACAGGGGTATCAGCCCCAGCATTTT
TRBV10-1,.,TRBJ2-1,CASSEDRYNEQFF,TGCGCCAGCAGTGAAGACAGATACAATGAGCAGTTCTTC
TRBV19,TRBD1,TRBJ2-7,CASSSRDRTYEQYF,TGTGCCAGTAGTAGCCGGGACAGGACCTACGAGCAGTACTTC
TRBV5-1,.,TRBJ2-4,CASSPTQGAKNIQYF,TGCGCCAGCAGCCCGACCCAGGGCGCCAAAAACATTCAGTACTTC
TRBV7-8,.,TRBJ2-7,CASSEGGYEQYF,TGTGCCAGCAGTGAGGGCGGCTACGAGCAGTACTTC
TRBV11-2,.,TRBJ2-7,CASSLGADSYEQYF,TGTGCCAGCAGCTTAGGGGCAGACTCCTACGAGCAGTACTTC
TRBV19,.,TRBJ2-5,CASSIRDTSQETQYF,TGTGCCAGTAGTATACGGGACACCAGCCAAGAGACCCAGTACTTC
TRBV9,.,TRBJ2-3,CASSVGPAARTDTQYF,TGTGCCAGCAGCGTAGGCCCAGCGGCTCGCACAGATACGCAGTATTTT
TRBV29-1,.,TRBJ2-3,CSVPLGQTDTQYF,TGCAGCGTCCCTCTGGGGCAGACAGATACGCAGTATTTT
TRBV7-9,TRBD1,TRBJ1-1,CASLIPGQGAEYAFF,TGTGCCAGCCTAATTCCGGGACAGGGGGCAGAATATGCTTTCTTT
TRBV20-1,.,TRBJ2-1,CSARGPNEQFF,TGCAGTGCTAGAGGGCCCAATGAGCAGTTCTTC
TRBV9,TRBD2,TRBJ2-1,CASSVPSGLNNEQFF,TGTGCCAGCAGCGTTCCTTCGGGACTAAACAATGAGCAGTTCTTC
TRBV28,TRBD1,TRBJ2-7,CASSFRDRDLHEQYF,TGTGCCAGCAGTTTCAGAGACAGGGATCTCCACGAGCAGTACTTC
TRBV7-6,TRBD1,TRBJ1-4,CASSYRQGASTNEKLFF,TGTGCCAGCAGCTACCGACAGGGAGCATCAACTAATGAAAAACTGTTTTTT
TRBV19,.,TRBJ1-5,CASSITAGDQPQHF,TGTGCCAGTAGCATCACCGCGGGGGATCAGCCCCAGCATTTT
TRBV27,TRBD2,TRBJ2-3,CASSGGGETDTQYF,TGTGCCAGCAGCGGCGGGGGGGAAACAGATACGCAGTATTTT
TRBV11-2,.,TRBJ2-2,CASSSSLPGELFF,TGTGCCAGCAGCTCGAGTCTCCCCGGGGAGCTGTTTTTT
TRBV13,TRBD1,TRBJ1-3,CASRWTGQPGNTIYF,TGTGCCAGCAGGTGGACGGGACAGCCCGGAAACACCATATATTTT
TRBV6-1,TRBD2,TRBJ2-3,CASSARELAGGRTQYF,TGTGCCAGCAGTGCAAGGGAACTAGCGGGCGGTAGGACGCAGTATTTT
TRBV10-3,.,TRBJ2-7,CAISDPRPGAFYEQYF,TGTGCCATCAGTGACCCACGGCCCGGAGCCTTCTACGAGCAGTACTTC
TRBV4-1,TRBD1,TRBJ2-1,CASSHTGGYEQFF,TGCGCCAGCAGCCATACAGGGGGCTATGAGCAGTTCTTC
TRBV23-1,TRBD1,TRBJ1-1,CASSQSGTAGAEAFF,TGCGCCAGCAGTCAATCGGGGACAGCTGGGGCTGAAGCTTTCTTT
TRBV7-3,.,TRBJ2-1,CASSPQRGANNEQFF,TGTGCCAGCAGCCCTCAACGGGGGGCGAACAATGAGCAGTTCTTC
TRBV4-1,.,TRBJ2-5,CASSQVTGTMETQYF,TGCGCCAGCAGCCAGGTTACAGGGACTATGGAGACCCAGTACTTC
TRBV11-2,TRBD1,TRBJ1-1,CASSSRGGADTEAFF,TGTGCCAGCAGCTCAAGAGGGGGCGCGGACACTGAAGCTTTCTTT
TRBV13,TRBD1,TRBJ1-3,CASSLRGVDLGQGAKTSGNTIYF,TGTGCCAGCAGCCTTAGGGGGGTAGATTTGGGACAGGGGGCGAAAACCTCTGGAAACACCATATATTTT
TRBV7-9,.,TRBJ1-3,CASSLGTVSGNTIYF,TGTGCCAGCAGCTTAGGGACAGTCTCTGGAAACACCATATATTTT
TRBV5-1,.,TRBJ2-3,CASSLSGAQYF,TGCGCCAGCAGCTTGTCGGGAGCGCAGTATTTT
TRBV30,.,TRBJ2-7,CAWSFSGVTYEQYF,TGTGCCTGGAGCTTCTCCGGAGTAACCTACGAGCAGTACTTC
TRBV7-8,TRBD2,TRBJ2-2,CASSLNRKLAGGPGTGELFF,TGTGCCAGCAGCTTAAATCGTAAACTGGCGGGAGGGCCGGGCACCGGGGAGCTGTTTTTT
TRBV5-1,.,TRBJ2-2,CASSLLGLAVGGELFF,TGCGCCAGCAGCTTGCTGGGGCTAGCCGTTGGCGGGGAGCTGTTTTTT
TRBV25-1,TRBD1,TRBJ1-1,CASSPYRGNMNTEAFF,TGTGCCAGCAGCCCCTACAGGGGTAACATGAACACTGAAGCTTTCTTT
TRBV28,TRBD1,TRBJ2-5,CASRYDTGARETQYF,TGTGCCAGCAGGTACGATACAGGGGCGAGGGAGACCCAGTACTTC
TRBV28,.,TRBJ1-5,CASTLLSGTLNQPQHF,TGTGCCAGCACTCTCCTCAGTGGGACTTTAAATCAGCCCCAGCATTTT
TRBV6-1,.,TRBJ2-1,CASSRKASAEQFF,TGTGCCAGCAGTCGAAAAGCGTCGGCTGAGCAGTTCTTC
TRBV19,TRBD1,TRBJ2-7,CASSKRTGGYEQYF,TGTGCCAGTAGTAAAAGGACAGGCGGCTACGAGCAGTACTTC
TRBV6-5,TRBD2,TRBJ2-1,CASSASGRGNEQFF,TGTGCCAGCTCCGCTAGCGGGAGAGGTAATGAGCAGTTCTTC
TRBV7-8,.,TRBJ1-3,CASSLYPGSGNTIYF,TGTGCCAGCAGCTTATACCCGGGCTCTGGAAACACCATATATTTT